The 23 T cell receptor beta chains below come from one sample, sequenced in a study of blood T cell repertoires in COVID-19. Generated by immunoSEQ multiplex PCR, the TCRdb table keeps only in-frame clones and is missing some. Of 300,000 to 350,000 clones listed, roughly 87% were seen once; the top ten hold 3.5% to 4%. The sample consisted of peripheral blood. These receptors all come from a woman in her sixties or seventies with COVID-19, enrolled during active disease.

The chain uses TRBV12-3 or TRBV12-4 and TRBJ2-2; possibly TRBD2 for D (5 bases). V was clipped by 8 bases and J by 0 bases, with 7 bases between them. The CDR3 is 13 amino acids. Here the CDR3 reads CASPRANTGELFF. The CDR3, as DNA: TGTGCCAGCCCGAGGGCGAACACCGGGGAGCTGTTTTTT.

As concerns this clone: The sample holds other DNA sequences that translate to the same CDR3. The chain couples TRBV7-9 to TRBJ1-1; TRBD1 agrees at 7 bases. Germline-derived CDR1 and CDR2 are SEHNR and FQNEAQ (reference sequence). The ends lost 1 base at V and 5 bases at J; junction bases unmatched: 1. There are 13 residues in the CDR3. The CDR3 DNA is TGTGCCAGCAGCTTAGGACAGGGAACTGAAGCTTTCTTT. The encoded protein is CASSLGQGTEAFF.

The genes are TRBV19 and TRBJ2-2; D remains ambiguous. The CDR3 has 11 residues. The germline V and J ends were trimmed by 7 bases and 5 bases, with 5 bases remaining between them. Germline CDR1 and CDR2: LNHDA and SQIVND (reference sequence). The CDR3 nucleotides read TGTGCCAGTACTAAGACCGGGGAGCTGTTTTTT. Protein product: CASTKTGELFF. Full variable domain (remainder filled in from reference TRBV19 and TRBJ2-2): DGGITQSPKYLFRKEGQNVTLSCEQNLNHDAMYWYRQDPGQGLRLIYYSQIVNDFQKGDIAEGYSVSREKKESFPLTVTSAQKNPTAFYLCASTKTGELFFGEGSRLTVL.

There are a few counts of this clone. The chain is built from TRBV19 and TRBJ2-7, with D perhaps TRBD2 (7 bases). CDR1 LNHDA and CDR2 SQIVND come from the germline V gene (reference sequence). The germline V and J ends were trimmed by 5 bases and 7 bases, with 24 bases remaining between them. The CDR3 contains 16 residues. CDR3 in DNA: TGTGCCAGTAGTGCAATATCGGGGGGCGCTCTTGGGGAGCAGTACTTC. Its protein is CASSAISGGALGEQYF. The full variable domain, its missing parts supplied by reference TRBV19 and TRBJ2-7, is DGGITQSPKYLFRKEGQNVTLSCEQNLNHDAMYWYRQDPGQGLRLIYYSQIVNDFQKGDIAEGYSVSREKKESFPLTVTSAQKNPTAFYLCASSAISGGALGEQYFGPGTRLTVT.

This chain's CDR3 is CASSLTPGQGYGYTF. The CDR3 DNA is TGCGCCAGCAGCTTGACCCCGGGACAGGGGTATGGCTACACCTTC. This chain joins TRBV5-1 and TRBJ1-2, with 10 nucleotides matching TRBD1. This CDR3 has 15 amino acids. Unmatched junction bases numbered 5, after V lost 1 base and J lost 5 bases. Per the germline V gene, CDR1 is SGHRS and CDR2 is YFSETQ.

V usage is TRBV28 and J usage is TRBJ1-1; D call uncertain. The CDR3 sequence is 15 residues long. Trimming shortened V by 4 bases and J by 2 bases, and 14 bases separated the two germline ends. CDR1 and CDR2 (germline): MDHEN, SYDVKM. The CDR3 region is CASSSHVEGNTEAFF. The CDR3 DNA follows: TGTGCCAGCAGTTCTCACGTTGAGGGTAACACTGAAGCTTTCTTT.

V gene TRBV19 combines with J gene TRBJ1-2; 9 positions match TRBD1. The CDR3 has 16 residues. V was clipped by 6 bases and J by 6 bases; unmatched bases: 14. CDR1 is LNHDA and CDR2 is SQIVND in the germline V gene (reference sequence). The CDR3 coding sequence is TGTGCCAGTAGCACCACCCGACAGGGGGTCCTTCATGGCTACACCTTC. It is translated as CASSTTRQGVLHGYTF.

V is TRBV20-1 and J is TRBJ2-1; perhaps TRBD1 as D (6 bases). The CDR3 is 14 residues long. Germline V CDR1 and CDR2: DFQATT, SNEGSKA (reference sequence). Between the trimmed V and J ends, which lost 3 bases and 5 bases, there was a span of 14 bases. In nucleotides, the CDR3 is TGCAGTGCTAGTCACAGGGATGCCCACAATGAGCAGTTCTTC. Amino acid sequence: CSASHRDAHNEQFF.

The genes are TRBV19 and TRBJ2-4; 10 bases are a match to TRBD2. Looked up from germline, CDR1 is LNHDA and CDR2 is SQIVND (reference sequence). The CDR3 is 17 residues long. Germline trimming cut 1 base from V and 7 bases from J; bases unmatched to any gene: 10. CDR3 protein: CASSIVSGGPEGNIQYF. The DNA for the CDR3 is TGTGCCAGTAGTATAGTTAGCGGGGGGCCAGAAGGGAACATTCAGTACTTC.

The V gene is TRBV12-3 or TRBV12-4, the J gene TRBJ1-1, with D uncertain. Trimming pared 6 bases from V and 0 bases from J, leaving 8 bases between. The CDR3 consists of 13 residues. CDR3 residues: CASRSGMNTEAFF. For the CDR3, the DNA is TGTGCCAGCAGGTCCGGGATGAACACTGAAGCTTTCTTT.

This clone was recorded only once. The genes are TRBV13 and TRBJ2-7; weak D call: TRBD2 (5 bases). This CDR3 region has 14 residues. From germline, CDR1 is PRHDT and CDR2 FYEKMQ (reference sequence). The ends were cut back, 4 bases at V and 2 bases at J, with 12 bases in the middle. CDR3 bases: TGTGCCAGCAGCTCTTCCGGGGATGCCTACGAGCAGTACTTC. This codes for CASSSSGDAYEQYF. The variable domain in full, with the rest retrieved from reference TRBV13 and TRBJ2-7, is AAGVIQSPRHLIKEKRETATLKCYPIPRHDTVYWYQQGPGQDPQFLISFYEKMQSDKGSIPDRFSAQQFSDYHSELNMSSLELGDSALYFCASSSSGDAYEQYFGPGTRLTVT.

The CDR3 loop reads CASSLGTGAMNTEAFF. As DNA, the CDR3 is TGCGCCAGCAGCTTGGGTACAGGGGCTATGAACACTGAAGCTTTCTTT. The chain uses TRBV5-1 and TRBJ1-1, with 7 nucleotides matching TRBD1. Per the germline V gene, CDR1 is SGHRS and CDR2 is YFSETQ. The CDR3 has 16 amino acids. J was trimmed by 0 bases and V by 0 bases; bases with no gene match: 5.

Only a few counts were recorded for this clone. CDR3: CASSPQGQSFNYGYTF. CDR3 nucleotide sequence: TGTGCCAGCAGCCCTCAGGGACAAAGCTTTAACTATGGCTACACCTTC. The V gene is TRBV3-1 (or the pseudogene TRBV3-2), the J gene TRBJ1-2, with D perhaps matching TRBD1 (6 bases). Germline lookup yields CDR1 LGHDT and CDR2 YNNKEL (reference sequence). V was trimmed by 4 bases and J by 1 base, leaving 16 bases between them. CDR3 length equals 16 residues.

This chain joins TRBV5-5 and TRBJ1-2; weak D call: TRBD1 (5 bases). V shed 5 bases and J shed 5 bases, with 28 bases lying between them. CDR1 and CDR2 (germline): SGHKS, YYEKEE (reference sequence). The CDR3 covers 18 residues. The DNA for the CDR3 is TGTGCCAGCAGAACACGCAGTGAGGCAGGGTGGTTTGAATATGGCTACACCTTC. Translated, it gives CASRTRSEAGWFEYGYTF. The full variable domain, with the rest looked up from reference TRBV5-5 and TRBJ1-2, is DAGVTQSPTHLIKTRGQQVTLRCSPISGHKSVSWYQQVLGQGPQFIFQYYEKEERGRGNFPDRFSARQFPNYSSELNVNALLLGDSALYLCASRTRSEAGWFEYGYTFGSGTRLTVV.

The chain combines TRBV9 with TRBJ1-1; TRBD1 agrees at 8 bases. Trimming took 3 bases from V and 0 from J; bases not matched to a gene: 1. Germline V gene sequence: CDR1 SGDLS, CDR2 YYNGEE. CDR3 length: 14 amino acids. The CDR3 here is CASSGQGMNTEAFF. The CDR3 coding sequence is TGTGCCAGCAGCGGACAGGGGATGAACACTGAAGCTTTCTTT.

This chain connects TRBV18 to TRBJ1-2, with D unresolved. Germline V CDR1 and CDR2: KGHSH, LQKENI. Trimming took 2 bases from V and 3 from J, leaving 7 bases between them. CDR3 length: 13 amino acids. Written as DNA, the CDR3 is TGTGCCAGCTCACCAGGGCCCGACTATGGCTACACCTTC. Its protein is CASSPGPDYGYTF.

V and J are TRBV9 and TRBJ1-2, with D tentatively TRBD1 (5 bases). Trimming took 3 bases from V and 4 from J, leaving 16 bases between them. The CDR3 spans 15 residues. CDR1 and CDR2 (germline): SGDLS, YYNGEE. This CDR3 reads CASSGRWDFSYGYTF. The DNA for the CDR3 is TGTGCCAGCAGCGGACGATGGGACTTTAGCTATGGCTACACCTTC.

The chain uses TRBV6-5 and TRBJ2-4, with 7 bases aligning to TRBD1. V dropped 0 bases and J dropped 8; count of bases not matched to a gene: 4. The CDR3 loop spans 14 amino acids. Germline V gives CDR1 MNHEY, CDR2 SVGAGI. This CDR3 reads CASSYSIQGDIQYF. The CDR3 DNA reads TGTGCCAGCAGTTACTCGATCCAGGGGGACATTCAGTACTTC.

The chain joins TRBV6-6 to TRBJ2-7, with D possibly matching TRBD1 (6 bases). V lost 5 bases to trimming and J lost 2 bases, with 13 bases between them. Looked up from germline, CDR1 is MNHNY and CDR2 is SVGAGI (reference sequence). The length of the CDR3 is 14 residues. CDR3 in amino acids: CASSPPTGTYEQYF. DNA of the CDR3: TGTGCCAGCAGTCCGCCGACAGGAACCTACGAGCAGTACTTC.

V usage is TRBV12-5 and J usage is TRBJ1-1; weak D call: TRBD1 (5 bases). Germline V gene data show CDR1 as LGHNT and CDR2 as FRNRAP. This CDR3 region has 12 residues. CDR3 sequence (DNA): TGTGCGTCGTGGGCTCGGGGGGCTGAAGCTTTCTTT. Translating gives CASWARGAEAFF.

The rearrangement uses TRBV5-1 and TRBJ2-1; 7 nucleotides match TRBD1. From germline, CDR1 is SGHRS and CDR2 YFSETQ. The CDR3 spans 17 residues. The V segment lost 2 bases and the J segment 9 bases; nucleotides outside the gene matches: 17. In DNA, the CDR3 is TGCGCCAGCAGCTTTTTGGGGATCCGACAGGGCGGTGGTGAGCAGTTCTTC. Translating it yields CASSFLGIRQGGGEQFF.

The chain carries TRBV27 and TRBJ1-2; D is unclear. Germline V gene lookup returns CDR1 MNHEY and CDR2 SMNVEV (reference sequence). The V gene lost 5 bases and the J gene lost 5 bases, with 9 bases spanning the gap. CDR3 length: 12 amino acids. The CDR3 spells CASSQGGYGYTF. CDR3 bases: TGTGCCAGCAGTCAAGGCGGATATGGCTACACCTTC.

In nucleotides, the CDR3 is TGTGCCAGCAGCTTAGGACACGGATACTACGAGCAGTACTTC. It encodes CASSLGHGYYEQYF. The chain links TRBV7-6 to TRBJ2-7, with D uncertain. V lost 1 base, J lost 3 bases, and 10 bases lay in between. The germline V gene encodes CDR1 SGHVS and CDR2 FNYEAQ. The CDR3 loop spans 14 amino acids.